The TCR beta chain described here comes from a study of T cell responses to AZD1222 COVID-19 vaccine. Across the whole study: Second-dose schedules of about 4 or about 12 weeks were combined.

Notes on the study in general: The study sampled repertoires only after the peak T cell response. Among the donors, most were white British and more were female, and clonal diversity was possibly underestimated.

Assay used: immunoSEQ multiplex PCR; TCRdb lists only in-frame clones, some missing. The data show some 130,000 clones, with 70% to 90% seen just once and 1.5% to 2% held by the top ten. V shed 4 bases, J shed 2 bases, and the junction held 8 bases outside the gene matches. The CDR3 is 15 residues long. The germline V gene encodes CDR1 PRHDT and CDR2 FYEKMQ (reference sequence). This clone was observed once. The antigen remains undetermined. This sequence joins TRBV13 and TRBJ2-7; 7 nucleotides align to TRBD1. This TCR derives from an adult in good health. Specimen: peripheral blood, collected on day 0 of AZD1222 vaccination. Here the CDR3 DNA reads TGTGCCAGCAGCTACGGGACAGCGAATCCCTACGAGCAGTACTTC. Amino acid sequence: CASSYGTANPYEQYF.